The 5 T cell receptor beta chains below come from one sample, sequenced in a study of cytomegalovirus exposure and HLA in healthy donors. Use of 60 Vbeta and 13 Jbeta primers characterized the PCR. Data came from immunoSEQ multiplex PCR; TCRdb stores just in-frame clones and leaves some out. Found here are about 140,000 clones, over 70% of them singletons; the top ten hold 2.2%. Sequencing was performed on PBMCs. All receptors derive from a man aged 25 to 40 in good health and CMV-seronegative.

The rearrangement joins TRBV5-1 to TRBJ2-7; D perhaps matches TRBD2 (6 bases). Germline CDR1 is SGHRS and CDR2 is YFSETQ. The CDR3 extends over 14 amino acids. V lost 1 base and J 2 bases, leaving 10 bases between the germline ends. CDR3 DNA sequence: TGCGCCAGCAGCTTGTCTACGGGGGCCTACGAGCAGTACTTC. Translating gives CASSLSTGAYEQYF. The whole variable domain, remainder taken from reference TRBV5-1 and TRBJ2-7, is KAGVTQTPRYLIKTRGQQVTLSCSPISGHRSVSWYQQTPGQGLQFLFEYFSETQRNKGNFPGRFSGRQFSNSRSEMNVSTLELGDSALYLCASSLSTGAYEQYFGPGTRLTVT.

This clone is a singleton in its sample. The V gene is TRBV29-1, the J gene TRBJ2-5, with 8 positions matching TRBD2. CDR1 is SQVTM, CDR2 ANQGSEA, per germline. The CDR3 has 15 residues. With V trimmed by 1 base and J by 5 bases, 9 bases remained unmatched. The CDR3 DNA follows: TGCAGCGTTGAAGGGGACGAGTCGGGAGGGGAGACCCAGTACTTC. This gives the protein CSVEGDESGGETQYF.

The CDR3 region has the DNA TGTGCCAGCAGCTTTCATGCCCGGGGGGAGACCCAGTACTTC. Amino acids: CASSFHARGETQYF. The chain has TRBV13 and TRBJ2-5; tentative D call: TRBD2 (6 bases). V was pared by 3 bases and J by 5 bases, with 13 bases between. The CDR3 sequence is 14 residues long. Germline lookup yields CDR1 PRHDT and CDR2 FYEKMQ (reference sequence).

This clone has more than one count but fewer than ten. The J gene is TRBJ2-1, the V gene TRBV19; D gene unclear. The CDR3 covers 15 residues. The germline V gene has CDR1 LNHDA and CDR2 SQIVND (reference sequence). Trimming shortened V by 3 bases and J by 3 bases, and 12 bases separated the two germline ends. CDR3 region: CASSISSTIYNEQFF. The DNA for the CDR3 is TGTGCCAGTAGTATCAGTAGCACGATCTACAATGAGCAGTTCTTC.

The genes are TRBV6-5 and TRBJ1-2; a weak D match, TRBD1 (5 bases). V was cut by 5 bases and J by 3 bases, with 13 bases left in between. The CDR3 consists of 14 residues. CDR1 and CDR2 from the germline V gene are MNHEY and SVGAGI. CDR3 coding DNA: TGTGCCAGCAGTAACCCCGGCAGGGACTATGGCTACACCTTC. This codes for CASSNPGRDYGYTF.